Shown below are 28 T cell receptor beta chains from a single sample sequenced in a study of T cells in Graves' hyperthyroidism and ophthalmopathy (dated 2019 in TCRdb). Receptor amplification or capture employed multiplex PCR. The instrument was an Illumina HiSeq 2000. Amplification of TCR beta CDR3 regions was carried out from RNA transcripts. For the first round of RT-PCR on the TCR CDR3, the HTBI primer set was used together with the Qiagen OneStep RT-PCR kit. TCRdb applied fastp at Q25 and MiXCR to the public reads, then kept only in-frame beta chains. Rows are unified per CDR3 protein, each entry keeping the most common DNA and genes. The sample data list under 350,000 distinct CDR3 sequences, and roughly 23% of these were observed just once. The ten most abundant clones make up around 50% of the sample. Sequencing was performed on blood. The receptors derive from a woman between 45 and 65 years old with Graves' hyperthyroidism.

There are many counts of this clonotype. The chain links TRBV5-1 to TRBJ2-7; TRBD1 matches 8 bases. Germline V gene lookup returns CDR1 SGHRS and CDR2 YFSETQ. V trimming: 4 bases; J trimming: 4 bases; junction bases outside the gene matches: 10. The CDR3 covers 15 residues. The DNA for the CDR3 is TGCGCCAGCAGCATCCCCGGGACAGGACAATACGAGCAGTACTTC. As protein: CASSIPGTGQYEQYF.

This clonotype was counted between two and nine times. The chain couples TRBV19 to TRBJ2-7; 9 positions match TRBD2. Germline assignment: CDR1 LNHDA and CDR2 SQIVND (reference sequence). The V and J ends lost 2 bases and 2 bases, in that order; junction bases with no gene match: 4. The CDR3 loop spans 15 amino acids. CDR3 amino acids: CASSITAGGPYEQYF. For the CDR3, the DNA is TGTGCCAGTAGTATAACGGCGGGAGGGCCCTACGAGCAGTACTTC.

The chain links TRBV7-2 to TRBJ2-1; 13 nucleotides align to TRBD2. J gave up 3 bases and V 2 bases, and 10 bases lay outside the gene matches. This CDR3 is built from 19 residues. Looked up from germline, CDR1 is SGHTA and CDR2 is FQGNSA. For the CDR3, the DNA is TGTGCCAGCAGCTTATCCTTAGGACTAGCGGGAGACGGCTACAATGAGCAGTTCTTC. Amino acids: CASSLSLGLAGDGYNEQFF.

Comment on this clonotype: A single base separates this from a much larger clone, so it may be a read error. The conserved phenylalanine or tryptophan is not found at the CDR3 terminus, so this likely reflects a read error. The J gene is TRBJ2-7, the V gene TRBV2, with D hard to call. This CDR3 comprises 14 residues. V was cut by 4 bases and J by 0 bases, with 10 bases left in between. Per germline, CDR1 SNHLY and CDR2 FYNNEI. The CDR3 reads CASSGEKSSYEQYL. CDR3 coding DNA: TGTGCCAGCAGTGGGGAAAAGAGCTCCTACGAGCAGTACTTG.

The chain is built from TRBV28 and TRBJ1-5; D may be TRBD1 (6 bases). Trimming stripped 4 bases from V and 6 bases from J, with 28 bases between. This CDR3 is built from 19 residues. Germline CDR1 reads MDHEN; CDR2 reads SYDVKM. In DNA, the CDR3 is TGTGCCAGCAGTTCGCTTTGGGGGGGGCTGGCGGGAAACGGTCAGCCCCAGCATTTT. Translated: CASSSLWGGLAGNGQPQHF.

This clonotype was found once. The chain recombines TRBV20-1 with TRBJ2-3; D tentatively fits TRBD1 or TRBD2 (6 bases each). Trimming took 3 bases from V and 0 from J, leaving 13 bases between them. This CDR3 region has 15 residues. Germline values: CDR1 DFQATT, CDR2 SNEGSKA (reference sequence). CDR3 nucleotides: TGCAGTGCTAGTCTCAGGAGGGGGAGCACAGATACGCAGTATTTT. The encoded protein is CSASLRRGSTDTQYF.

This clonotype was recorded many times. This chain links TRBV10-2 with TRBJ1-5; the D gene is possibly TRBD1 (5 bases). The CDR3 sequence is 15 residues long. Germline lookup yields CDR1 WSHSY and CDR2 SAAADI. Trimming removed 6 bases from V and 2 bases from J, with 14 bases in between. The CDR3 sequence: CASRLGTGGNQPQHF. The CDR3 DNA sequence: TGCGCCAGCAGACTAGGGACCGGTGGCAATCAGCCCCAGCATTTT.

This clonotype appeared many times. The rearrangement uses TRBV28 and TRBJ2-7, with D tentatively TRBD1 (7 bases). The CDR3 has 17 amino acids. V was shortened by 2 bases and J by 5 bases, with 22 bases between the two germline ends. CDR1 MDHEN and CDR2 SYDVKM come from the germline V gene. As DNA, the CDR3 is TGTGCCAGCAGTTTACCCCTTCGCCCAGGGGGGACTGACGAGCAGTACTTC. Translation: CASSLPLRPGGTDEQYF.

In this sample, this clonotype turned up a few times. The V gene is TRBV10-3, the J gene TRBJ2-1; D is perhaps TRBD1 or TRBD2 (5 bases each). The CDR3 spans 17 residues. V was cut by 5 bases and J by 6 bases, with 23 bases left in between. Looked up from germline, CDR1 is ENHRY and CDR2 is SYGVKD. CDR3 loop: CAISRPGTASPTNEQFF. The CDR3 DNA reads TGTGCCATCAGTAGACCCGGGACCGCTAGCCCTACCAATGAGCAGTTCTTC.

In DNA, the CDR3 is TGCAGTGCCACCGGGGGGGCCCGCGAGACCCAGTACTTC. Translated, it gives CSATGGARETQYF. The V call is TRBV20-1, the J call TRBJ2-5, with 8 nucleotides matching TRBD2. The ends lost 6 bases at V and 5 bases at J; junction bases unmatched: 8. This CDR3 spans 13 amino acids. The germline CDR1 and CDR2 sequences are DFQATT and SNEGSKA (reference sequence).

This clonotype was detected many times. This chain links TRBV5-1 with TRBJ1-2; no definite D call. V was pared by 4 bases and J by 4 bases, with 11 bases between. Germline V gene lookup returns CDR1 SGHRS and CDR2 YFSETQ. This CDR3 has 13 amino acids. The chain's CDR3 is CASSDGRSYGYTF. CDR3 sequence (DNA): TGCGCCAGCAGCGACGGACGGAGCTATGGCTACACCTTC.

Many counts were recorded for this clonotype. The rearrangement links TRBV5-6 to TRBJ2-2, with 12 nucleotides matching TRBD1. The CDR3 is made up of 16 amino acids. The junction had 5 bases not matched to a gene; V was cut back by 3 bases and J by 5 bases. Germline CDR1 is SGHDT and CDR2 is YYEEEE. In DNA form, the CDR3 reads TGTGCCAGCAGCTCGGGGACAGGGGGCAAAACCGGGGAGCTGTTTTTT. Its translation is CASSSGTGGKTGELFF.

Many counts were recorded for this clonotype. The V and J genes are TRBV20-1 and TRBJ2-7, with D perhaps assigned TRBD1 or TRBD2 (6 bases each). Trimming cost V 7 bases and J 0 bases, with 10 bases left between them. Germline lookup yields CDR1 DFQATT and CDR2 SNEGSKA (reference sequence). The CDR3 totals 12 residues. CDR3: CSVGGLSYEQYF. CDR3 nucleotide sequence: TGCAGTGTCGGGGGCCTCTCCTACGAGCAGTACTTC.

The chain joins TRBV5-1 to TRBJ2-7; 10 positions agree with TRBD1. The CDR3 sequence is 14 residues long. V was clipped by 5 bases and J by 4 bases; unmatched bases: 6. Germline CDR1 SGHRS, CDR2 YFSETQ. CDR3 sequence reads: CASRRDRGTYEQYF. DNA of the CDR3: TGCGCCAGCAGGCGGGACAGGGGAACTTACGAGCAGTACTTC.

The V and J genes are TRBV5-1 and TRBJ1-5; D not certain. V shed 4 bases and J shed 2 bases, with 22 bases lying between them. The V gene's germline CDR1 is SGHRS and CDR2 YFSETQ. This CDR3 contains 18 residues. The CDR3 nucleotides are TGCGCCAGCAGCCCCATGCCCCTGACGGCTGCTGGCAATCAGCCCCAGCATTTT. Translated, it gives CASSPMPLTAAGNQPQHF.

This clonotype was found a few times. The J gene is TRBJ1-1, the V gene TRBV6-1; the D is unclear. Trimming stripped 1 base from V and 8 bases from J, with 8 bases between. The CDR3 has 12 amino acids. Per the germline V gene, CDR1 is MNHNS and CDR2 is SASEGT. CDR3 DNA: TGTGCCAGCAGTGAAGATCTGCGGGAAGCTTTCTTT. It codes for CASSEDLREAFF.

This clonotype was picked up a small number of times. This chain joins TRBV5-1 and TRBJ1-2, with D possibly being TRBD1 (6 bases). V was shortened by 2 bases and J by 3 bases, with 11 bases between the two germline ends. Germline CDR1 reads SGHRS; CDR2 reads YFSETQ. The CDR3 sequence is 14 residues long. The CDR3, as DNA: TGCGCCAGCAGCTTCACAGGGAGGGACTATGGCTACACCTTC. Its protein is CASSFTGRDYGYTF. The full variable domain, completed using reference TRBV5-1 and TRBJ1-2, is KAGVTQTPRYLIKTRGQQVTLSCSPISGHRSVSWYQQTPGQGLQFLFEYFSETQRNKGNFPGRFSGRQFSNSRSEMNVSTLELGDSALYLCASSFTGRDYGYTFGSGTRLTVV.

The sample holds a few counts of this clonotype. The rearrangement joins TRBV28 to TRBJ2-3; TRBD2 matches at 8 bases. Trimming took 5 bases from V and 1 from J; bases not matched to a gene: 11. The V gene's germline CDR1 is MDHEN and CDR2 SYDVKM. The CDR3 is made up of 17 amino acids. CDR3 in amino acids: CASSPGEREIGTDTQYF. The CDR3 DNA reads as TGTGCCAGCAGTCCTGGCGAGCGGGAGATCGGCACAGATACGCAGTATTTT.

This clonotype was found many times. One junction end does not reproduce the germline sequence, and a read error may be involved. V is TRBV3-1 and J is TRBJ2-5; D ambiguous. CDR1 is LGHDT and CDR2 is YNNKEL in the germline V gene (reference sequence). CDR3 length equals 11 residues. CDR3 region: CASSQLETQYF. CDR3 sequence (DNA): TGCGCCAGCAGCCAACTTGAGACCCAGTACTTC.

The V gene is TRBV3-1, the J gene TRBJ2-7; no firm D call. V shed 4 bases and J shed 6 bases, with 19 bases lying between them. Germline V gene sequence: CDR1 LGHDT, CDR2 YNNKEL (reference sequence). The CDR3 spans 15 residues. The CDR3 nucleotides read TGTGCCAGCAGCCCCCTTGCGACCTATGACGGCGAGCAGTACTTC. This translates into CASSPLATYDGEQYF.

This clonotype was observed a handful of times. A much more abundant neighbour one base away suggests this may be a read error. The CDR3: CSARDPRAREQYF. The DNA for the CDR3 is TGCAGTGCTAGAGATCCGAGGGCGCGTGAGCAGTACTTC. The V and J genes are TRBV20-1 and TRBJ2-7, with D perhaps TRBD2 (5 bases). The CDR3 runs 13 residues. V dropped 0 bases and J dropped 7 bases, with 13 bases sitting between them. In germline, CDR1 is DFQATT, CDR2 SNEGSKA (reference sequence).

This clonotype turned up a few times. As DNA, the CDR3 is TGTGCCACCAGTGATGTTGGAGCCAAAAACATTCAGTACTTC. Translating it yields CATSDVGAKNIQYF. This chain links TRBV24-1 with TRBJ2-4; D gene unclear. The CDR3 totals 14 residues. The V end lost 3 bases, the J end lost 0 bases, and 5 bases lay between the germline ends. Germline assignment: CDR1 KGHDR and CDR2 SFDVKD.

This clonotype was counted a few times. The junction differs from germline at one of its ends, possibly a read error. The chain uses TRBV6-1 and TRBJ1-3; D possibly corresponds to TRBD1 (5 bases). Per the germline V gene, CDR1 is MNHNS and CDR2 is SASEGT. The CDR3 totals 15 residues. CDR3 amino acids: CASSPLQGSGSTIYF. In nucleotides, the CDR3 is TGTGCCAGCAGTCCACTCCAGGGTTCTGGAAGCACCATATATTTT.

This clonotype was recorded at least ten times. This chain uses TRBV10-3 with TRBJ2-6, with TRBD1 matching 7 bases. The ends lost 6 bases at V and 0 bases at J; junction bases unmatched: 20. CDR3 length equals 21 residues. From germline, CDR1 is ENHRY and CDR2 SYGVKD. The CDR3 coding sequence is TGTGCCATCAGGCCAACTGCTCAAACAGGGGATAACCACTCTGGGGCCAACGTCCTGACTTTC. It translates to CAIRPTAQTGDNHSGANVLTF.

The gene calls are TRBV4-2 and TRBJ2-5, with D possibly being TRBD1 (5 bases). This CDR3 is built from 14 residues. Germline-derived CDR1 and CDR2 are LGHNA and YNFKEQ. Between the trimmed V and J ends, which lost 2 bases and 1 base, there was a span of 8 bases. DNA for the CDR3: TGTGCCAGCAGCCAATCCGACAGCCAAGAGACCCAGTACTTC. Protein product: CASSQSDSQETQYF.

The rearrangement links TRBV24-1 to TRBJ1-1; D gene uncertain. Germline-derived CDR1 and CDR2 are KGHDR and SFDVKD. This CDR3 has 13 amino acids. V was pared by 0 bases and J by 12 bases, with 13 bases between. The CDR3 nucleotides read TGTGCCACCAGTGATTTGCAGGTGGGAGGAACTTTCTTT. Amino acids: CATSDLQVGGTFF.

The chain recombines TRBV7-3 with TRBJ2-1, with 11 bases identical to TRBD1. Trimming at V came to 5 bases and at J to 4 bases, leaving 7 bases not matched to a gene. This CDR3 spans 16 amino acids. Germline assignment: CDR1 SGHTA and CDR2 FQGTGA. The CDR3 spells CASSAGQGARYNEQFF. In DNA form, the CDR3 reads TGTGCCAGCAGCGCCGGACAGGGGGCGCGTTACAATGAGCAGTTCTTC.

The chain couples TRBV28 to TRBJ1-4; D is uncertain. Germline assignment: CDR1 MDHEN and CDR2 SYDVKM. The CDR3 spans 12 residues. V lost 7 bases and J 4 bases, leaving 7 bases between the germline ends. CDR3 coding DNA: TGTGCCAGCACCGGGCGTAATGAAAAACTGTTTTTT. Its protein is CASTGRNEKLFF.